These 19 T cell receptor beta chains originate from one sample sequenced in a study of cytomegalovirus exposure and HLA in healthy donors. The method was immunoSEQ multiplex PCR; TCRdb's version includes in-frame clones alone and lacks a portion of them. The sample yields approximately 230,000 clones, roughly nine tenths seen once. Sample: PBMCs. The receptors derive from a man younger than 35 in good health and CMV-seropositive.

The J gene is TRBJ2-7, the V gene TRBV5-1; TRBD2 aligns across 14 bases. V shed 4 bases, J shed 5 bases, and the junction held 5 bases outside the gene matches. Germline V gene lookup returns CDR1 SGHRS and CDR2 YFSETQ. This CDR3 region has 15 residues. Here the CDR3 reads CASSGTSGSLHEQYF. The CDR3 coding sequence is TGCGCCAGCAGCGGGACTAGCGGGAGTTTACACGAGCAGTACTTC.

This sequence joins TRBV10-3 and TRBJ2-2; D not resolved. This CDR3 has 12 residues. V dropped 6 bases and J dropped 6 bases, with 8 bases sitting between them. Per the germline V gene, CDR1 is ENHRY and CDR2 is SYGVKD. CDR3: CAISGQSGELFF. The CDR3 DNA reads TGTGCCATCAGCGGGCAGTCCGGGGAGCTGTTTTTT.

This rearrangement joins TRBV27 to TRBJ2-2, with D perhaps matching TRBD2 (5 bases). The CDR3 sequence is 17 residues long. V was cut by 4 bases and J by 4 bases, with 19 bases left in between. From germline, CDR1 is MNHEY and CDR2 SMNVEV (reference sequence). The CDR3 sequence is CASSSPLYGLLTGELFF. DNA of the CDR3: TGTGCCAGCAGTTCCCCCCTTTATGGACTCCTCACCGGGGAGCTGTTTTTT.

This clone came up once. This chain connects TRBV5-1 to TRBJ2-1; D tentatively reads TRBD1 or TRBD2 (6 bases each). The CDR3 covers 15 residues. The germline CDR1 and CDR2 sequences are SGHRS and YFSETQ. V was trimmed by 5 bases and J by 3 bases, leaving 15 bases between them. CDR3 DNA: TGCGCCAGCAGTCCCGGGGGCGCAAACTACAATGAGCAGTTCTTC. Protein sequence: CASSPGGANYNEQFF.

The V gene is TRBV6-5, the J gene TRBJ2-1, with no clear D. CDR3 size: 13 residues. CDR1 is MNHEY and CDR2 is SVGAGI in the germline V gene. Trimming removed 7 bases at V and 4 bases at J, with 11 bases between. The CDR3 is CASTNEFYNEQFF. As DNA, the CDR3 is TGTGCCAGCACCAACGAATTTTACAATGAGCAGTTCTTC.

The rearrangement joins TRBV15 to TRBJ2-1; D is possibly TRBD2 (5 bases). Germline V gene sequence: CDR1 LNHNV, CDR2 YYDKDF (reference sequence). The V end was cut by 5 bases, the J end by 7 bases, with 18 bases between. The CDR3 totals 15 residues. Here the CDR3 reads CATSGGLGRLNEQFF. In DNA, the CDR3 is TGTGCCACCAGCGGCGGACTGGGGAGATTGAATGAGCAGTTCTTC.

This chain uses TRBV4-1 with TRBJ2-7; either TRBD1 or TRBD2 may supply D (5 bases each). The V end lost 4 bases, the J end lost 2 bases, and 15 bases lay between the germline ends. The germline V gene encodes CDR1 MGHRA and CDR2 YSYEKL. This CDR3 comprises 15 residues. CDR3 protein: CASSPDVGTTYEQYF. DNA of the CDR3: TGCGCCAGCAGCCCAGATGTGGGGACGACCTACGAGCAGTACTTC.

This clone has a handful of counts. The CDR3 protein is CASSPRQDPSYEQYF. The CDR3 DNA reads as TGCGCCAGCAGCCCCCGACAGGACCCCTCCTACGAGCAGTACTTC. The chain carries TRBV4-1 and TRBJ2-7; D may be TRBD1 (6 bases). The V and J ends lost 4 bases and 0 bases respectively, with 13 bases between them. Per germline, CDR1 MGHRA and CDR2 YSYEKL. The length of the CDR3 is 15 residues.

V gene TRBV7-9 combines with J gene TRBJ1-2, with no clear D. The germline gives CDR1 SEHNR, CDR2 FQNEAQ (reference sequence). This CDR3 is 14 amino acids long. Trimming pared 3 bases from V and 4 bases from J, leaving 12 bases between. Written as DNA, the CDR3 is TGTGCCAGCAGCTTTGAAGGGATCGCCTATGGCTACACCTTC. This sequence encodes CASSFEGIAYGYTF.

This chain joins TRBV2 and TRBJ1-2, with D perhaps matching TRBD1 (6 bases). Looked up from germline, CDR1 is SNHLY and CDR2 is FYNNEI. The CDR3 is 14 amino acids. Between the trimmed V and J ends, which lost 6 bases and 2 bases, there was a span of 13 bases. The CDR3 bases are TGTGCCAGCAGGGGGGGACAACCAAACTATGGCTACACCTTC. This sequence encodes CASRGGQPNYGYTF. Full variable domain (missing parts from reference TRBV2 and TRBJ1-2): EPEVTQTPSHQVTQMGQEVILRCVPISNHLYFYWYRQILGQKVEFLVSFYNNEISEKSEIFDDQFSVERPDGSNFTLKIRSTKLEDSAMYFCASRGGQPNYGYTFGSGTRLTVV.

This rearrangement joins TRBV11-2 to TRBJ2-7, with D unclear. This CDR3 comprises 15 residues. V lost 0 bases, J lost 4 bases, and 13 bases lay in between. CDR1 is SGHAT, CDR2 FQNNGV, per germline. CDR3 amino acids: CASSLDGSFQYEQYF. CDR3 nucleotides: TGTGCCAGCAGCTTAGATGGGTCCTTCCAGTACGAGCAGTACTTC.

With regard to this clone: In the same sample, other DNA sequences code for this CDR3. The rearrangement links TRBV27 to TRBJ2-3; D gene ambiguous. The V end was cut by 5 bases, the J end by 2 bases, with 5 bases between. The CDR3 totals 12 residues. The germline V gene encodes CDR1 MNHEY and CDR2 SMNVEV (reference sequence). The CDR3 spells CASSPNTDTQYF. The CDR3 DNA is TGTGCCAGCAGTCCCAACACAGATACGCAGTATTTT.

The chain joins TRBV5-1 to TRBJ1-1, with D unclear. Germline V gene lookup returns CDR1 SGHRS and CDR2 YFSETQ. V gave up 1 base and J gave up 0 bases, with 7 bases separating them. The CDR3 has 14 residues. DNA for the CDR3: TGCGCCAGCAGCTTGTCCGCCCTGAACACTGAAGCTTTCTTT. Encoded protein: CASSLSALNTEAFF.

J is TRBJ2-5 and V is TRBV18; D remains unclear. Trimming took off 3 bases at V and 5 bases at J, with 10 bases between the two ends. The germline V gene encodes CDR1 KGHSH and CDR2 LQKENI. The CDR3 runs to 13 residues. The CDR3 reads CASSPSLTETQYF. The CDR3 nucleotides are TGTGCCAGCTCACCCTCATTAACTGAGACCCAGTACTTC.

This rearrangement joins TRBV5-1 to TRBJ2-1; D may correspond to TRBD1 or TRBD2 (7 bases each). Trimming removed 1 base from V and 4 bases from J, with 18 bases in between. Germline values: CDR1 SGHRS, CDR2 YFSETQ. The CDR3 contains 17 residues. This chain's CDR3 is CASSLSDRAGAYNEQFF. CDR3 coding DNA: TGCGCCAGCAGCTTGAGTGACAGGGCGGGGGCGTACAATGAGCAGTTCTTC.

The chain has TRBV9 and TRBJ2-2, with D tentatively TRBD2 (5 bases). Germline CDR1 is SGDLS and CDR2 is YYNGEE. Deletions cut 2 bases from V and 7 bases from J, with 9 bases between. The length of the CDR3 is 13 residues. For the CDR3, the DNA is TGTGCCAGCAGCGTGAGGGTTGGCGGGGAGCTGTTTTTT. Translated: CASSVRVGGELFF. The entire variable domain, with the rest obtained from reference TRBV9 and TRBJ2-2, is as follows: DSGVTQTPKHLITATGQRVTLRCSPRSGDLSVYWYQQSLDQGLQFLIQYYNGEERAKGNILERFSAQQFPDLHSELNLSSLELGDSALYFCASSVRVGGELFFGEGSRLTVL.

The chain has TRBV5-4 and TRBJ1-1; 9 nucleotides align to TRBD1. Germline assignment: CDR1 SGHNT and CDR2 YYREEE (reference sequence). This CDR3 has 17 residues. J lost 0 bases, V lost 4 bases, and 10 bases had no gene match. The DNA for the CDR3 is TGTGCCAGCAGCCCCGGTTGGACAGGGGCCATGAACACTGAAGCTTTCTTT. Its translation is CASSPGWTGAMNTEAFF.

CDR3 protein: CASSLVLGPRDEQYF. DNA for the CDR3: TGTGCCAGCAGCTTAGTTTTAGGCCCTCGGGACGAGCAGTACTTC. The gene calls are TRBV7-9 and TRBJ2-7; D remains ambiguous. Trimming pared 1 base from V and 5 bases from J, leaving 15 bases between. The CDR3 spans 15 residues. Germline CDR1 reads SEHNR; CDR2 reads FQNEAQ (reference sequence).

J is TRBJ1-2 and V is TRBV2; 11 nucleotides line up with TRBD1. Germline CDR1 reads SNHLY; CDR2 reads FYNNEI. This CDR3 is built from 13 residues. After removal of 6 bases from V and 9 bases from J, the junction contained 6 bases not matched to a gene. CDR3 coding DNA: TGTGCCAGCAGAGGAGGGACAGGGGGAAGCTACACCTTC. Amino acids: CASRGGTGGSYTF.